This entry is about one T cell receptor beta chain. No antigen is known for it. A commercial ELISA kit detecting HCMV-specific IgG in serum was used to determine HCMV serostatus. Ficoll density gradient centrifugation was used to isolate peripheral blood mononuclear cells from blood. Including cysteine and phenylalanine, the CDR3 has 15 amino acids. The DNA is unrecorded. The germline V gene provides CDR1 MDHEN and CDR2 SYDVKM. This record belongs to a study of T cells expressing NK-cell markers (dated by TCRdb to about 2020). Regarding the complete study: TCR beta-chain repertoires were profiled in sorted CD3+CD56+NKG2C+, CD3+CD56+NKG2C- and CD3+CD56-NKG2C+ T-cell subsets from several donors. Libraries were sequenced as 2 x 150 bp reads on Illumina HiSeq 2000/2500, MiSeq or NextSeq. Randomly selected healthy volunteers, three men and five women, were used as the eight sequenced donors. Of the eight sequenced donors, seven were found to be HCMV-seropositive and one was found to be HCMV-seronegative. The investigation overall reported the following: Those dominant clonotypes were again the most abundant among CD3+CD56-NKG2C+ cells in a few donors, at about 25-60.1%. It remained unclear whether the expanded NKG2C-expressing T cell clones were specific for HCMV antigens. In roughly six donors, the dominant CD3+CD56+NKG2C+ clonotypes were among the top 10 CD8+ clonotypes and accounted for roughly 1.0-8% of CD8+ T cells.

Sequenced on an Illumina HiSeq 2000. The TCR beta cDNA libraries were made using 5'RACE template switching, a step that added both a universal primer site and unique molecular identifiers. Priming for cDNA synthesis came from the TCR beta constant segment, and two successive PCR amplification steps followed. The authors' analysis ran thus. MIGEC was used to demultiplex reads and group the reads by UMI, and MiTCR was used to assemble and quantify clonotypes. To exclude erroneous sequences, any TCR cDNA sequence not supported by at least two reads was discarded. Downstream repertoire analysis used the tcR package, and clonotypes were matched across fractions by CDR3 nucleotide sequence plus V segment. VDJmatch was used to annotate antigen specificity against VDJdb, with one amino acid substitution in CDR3 allowed. After reprocessing by TCRdb, each CDR3 protein sequence is one entry, and no DNA is given. TCRdb, not the authors, supplied the V and J calls. In this sample's table one finds about 380,000 distinct CDR3 sequences. The leading ten clones occupy roughly 5.2% of the sample.

This clonotype was sampled from a man aged 18 to 69 in good health. Sequenced material: blood T cells: a sorted CD56 or NKG2C T cell subset, CD4+ or CD8+ T cells, or bulk PBMC T cells (not recorded which). The chain employs TRBV28 and TRBJ1-2; TCRdb proposes TRBD1, but this gene call is untestable without DNA. The CDR3 region: CASSSPAGQAYGYTF.